This T cell receptor (beta chain) was retrieved from a study of shared clonotypes between healthy human individuals (dated by TCRdb to about 2020). Concerning the study at large: The cohort comprised a couple of women and three men aged 18 to 49 years. Per donor, leukapheresis produced somewhere between about 0.94 and 8.9 billion PBMCs. For each donor, CD4 naive and CD4 memory were each run on three plates, CD8 naive on two plates, and CD8 memory on one plate. The study deeply sequenced blood TCR repertoires of five healthy adults to estimate repertoire size and the extent of clonotype sharing between individuals. Libraries were prepared and TCR repertoires were sequenced by different laboratories using diverse techniques, in order to increase sequencing depth and limit assay-specific biases.

Concerning this clone itself: Its antigen has not been determined. No quality values exist for individual bases; no much larger clone is one base distant.

Using the deep immunoSEQ assay, multiplex PCR amplified TCR CDR3 regions from genomic DNA. For each cell subset, the extracted genomic DNA was distributed evenly across all wells of several immunoSEQ 96-well plates, and each plate served as one replicate. Each replicate PCR for sorted subsets received about 210 ng genomic DNA, equal to roughly 30,000 T cell genomes. Purified libraries were measured with a Qubit 3.0 fluorometer, size-checked on a Bioanalyzer 2100, and measured again with the KAPA Library Quantification kit. A separate single-read 150-cycle Illumina NextSeq 550 flow cell was used to sequence each immunoSEQ 96-well plate. As for the original processing: The immunoSEQ output contained only junctional sequences without quality scores, so filtering could not match that applied to full-length reads. Sequences were annotated with PyIR, a Python wrapper for IgBLAST v1.9, and V/J genes and CDR3 were assigned using IMGT germline references. Reads were filtered out if the reads had weak V/J assignments (E-value above 1e-6), no CDR3, stop codons, out-of-frame junctions, or ambiguous translated residues. V3J clonotypes were defined as sequences sharing an identical inferred V gene, J gene, and CDR3 amino acid sequence. Percentage overlap between repertoires was computed as shared unique clonotypes divided by the size of the smaller repertoire. Three approaches were used to assess repertoire richness: RTK rarefaction, the Chao1 estimator, and Recon v2.1 estimates of unobserved clonotypes. Generation probabilities for all TCRbeta clonotypes obtained by the gDNA method from a handful of donors were computed using OLGA. In its TCRdb copy, this immuneACCESS table keeps in-frame sequences only and misses some clones. Where compared with another copy, unresolved V genes explain less than half of these, and the others have no known cause. V, J and clone size were drawn from that table, and D and trimming were deduced from the DNA. The sample contains about 2 million clones, about 95% of them found a single time. Around 1.1% of the sample belongs to the ten largest clones.

V loses 4 bases, J loses 0 bases, and the germline ends lie 13 bases apart. The CDR3 measures 15 amino acids from cysteine to phenylalanine. This entry keeps only the CDR3 DNA: 45 bases, framed from base 1. CDR1 is given as SGHRS and CDR2 as YFSETQ, both from the germline V gene. For the CD8 naive samples, CD45RO-negative cells were positively selected for CCR7, yielding a CD45RA+CCR7+ population from which TemRA cells were excluded. Healthy HIV-negative adults with no recently reported acute infections or vaccinations were included as donors. All donors were Caucasian adults living in Nashville, Tennessee, USA. After blood collection by leukapheresis, PBMCs were isolated using Ficoll-Histopaque density gradient centrifugation and then cryopreserved in the vapor phase of liquid nitrogen. Analytical flow cytometry was used to check the purity and quantity of every magnetically sorted T cell population. From each sorted fraction, genomic DNA was isolated and quantified by UV absorbance on a Nanodrop 2000c.

Here is what the overall study found, with its caveats: Sharing across a few donors was observed for around 4.8% of naive CD4, over 3% of naive CD8, over 2% of memory CD4, and approximately 0.41% of memory CD8 clonotypes. Pairwise subsampling indicated that sequencing depth was expected to affect the degree of clonotype sharing among donors. Rarefaction of sorted-subset datasets indicated incomplete sequencing despite the large sequencing depth. Because the study included a small number of donors, the genetic and exposure-history diversity represented was limited. Compared with non-shared clonotypes, clonotypes shared by all four sorted-subset donors had higher generation probabilities. Larger estimated clonotype richness was generally found for naive subsets than for memory subsets. Only blood was sampled, and tissue TCR repertoires likely differ from those in blood.

Here the chain combines TRBV5-1 and TRBJ1-2; the D gene assignment is ambiguous. The specimen sequenced was naive CD8+ T cells sorted from blood. The cell subset or site label corresponds to: CD45RA+CCR7+. The TCR originated in a man aged 18 to 29 in good health. The sequenced DNA: TGCGCCAGCAGCACCGACGCAGGCACTAACTATGGCTACACCTTC. It translates as CASSTDAGTNYGYTF.